This T cell receptor beta chain was identified in a study of neurological immune-mediated disorders (dated by TCRdb to the late 2010s). With respect to the entire study: The study compared peripheral blood TCR-beta repertoires of HTLV-I-associated myelopathy (HAM/TSP) patients, multiple sclerosis patients and healthy controls using UMI-based sequencing. Alongside PBMC samples, the set of approximately 100 TCR-beta libraries contained longitudinal samples, technical triplicates, and paired CD4+ and CD8+ T-cell subsets that had been sorted. The cohort was made up of some 70 subjects, consisting of roughly 15 HAM/TSP patients, 34 multiple sclerosis patients and around 20 healthy controls. General findings and caveats noted by the study authors: Across subjects, expanded clones never shared an identical CDR3 amino acid sequence, which suggests that the TCR-beta repertoires in every group were private. TCR clonal expansion was greatest in HAM/TSP patients and smallest in MS patients, who ranked below even healthy controls.

The healthy controls were volunteers from blood banks in Maryland, USA. Unsorted PBMC libraries were generated from 2 million PBMCs stored in RNAlater at -80 °C until RNA extraction. Peripheral blood was subjected to Ficoll-Hypaque density gradient centrifugation to isolate PBMCs, which were then cryopreserved in liquid nitrogen. cDNA synthesis used template-switch 5'RACE with a primer carrying a 10-nucleotide random unique molecular identifier tagging each TCR transcript. Over 180 million TCR-beta sequences, covering 15-18 subjects, were produced in each sequencing run. The RNeasy kit was used to extract total RNA. The KAPA Real-time Library Amplification kit was used to amplify TCR-beta VDJ regions with primers targeting the TCR constant region and the 5'RACE anchor. Sample indexes and Illumina adaptors were added in a first PCR, after which library yield was increased in a second PCR. After purification with Ampure beads, the TCR product of roughly 650 bp was size-selected on a 2% E-gel SizeSelection system. Library quality was checked on a Bioanalyzer, concentration was measured with Qubit, and libraries were quantified with the Kapa Library Quantification kit before pooling. Libraries were sequenced paired-end 2 x 150 bp on an Illumina HiSeq 2500. To increase sequence diversity, roughly 23-30% phiX was spiked into each library pool. For the original study's pipeline: The UMI-based MiGEC pipeline processed quality-filtered reads and removed over 80% of raw TCR sequences during error correction. IMGT germline references were used for alignment of VDJ genes, and clonotypes were defined by a unique CDR3 amino acid sequence together with V-J genes. Clonal expansion, Shannon diversity, and CDR3 relatedness (CalcPairwiseDistances, ClusterSamples) were evaluated with VDJtools, and phylogenetic trees were built with CLCbio workbench. A clone was classed as expanded if it had 8 or more unique UMIs, a cutoff based on coefficient-of-variation modelling across technical triplicates. TCRdb's own reprocessing of the public reads used fastp at Q25 and MiXCR and kept productive beta chains. Rows with one shared CDR3 protein collapse into an entry with the most common genes and DNA. These V and J calls derive from TCRdb rather than the authors' analysis. Across this sample there are tens of thousands of distinct CDR3 sequences, with roughly 6.3% seen only once. The ten most abundant clones make up 4% to 5.5% of the sample.

As regards this clonotype: What this receptor recognizes is not known. Base qualities are missing; no much larger clone stands one base away.

V is clipped by 0 bases and J by 5 bases, and the sequence between their germline boundaries is 22 bases long. The CDR3 contains 17 residues, cysteine and phenylalanine counted. The sequence is cut down to CDR3 DNA, 51 bases in frame from base 1. The germline V gene (reference sequence) specifies DFQATT as CDR1 and SNEGSKA as CDR2. The sequenced material came from PBMCs. The rearranged chain carries TRBV20-1 and TRBJ2-5, with the D gene uncertain. This TCR came from a woman aged 40-49 years in good health. The CDR3 protein is CSARDGVGSSRRETQYF. The DNA reads TGCAGTGCTAGAGATGGGGTAGGGTCCTCAAGGCGGGAGACCCAGTACTTC.